This T cell receptor beta chain was found in a study of blood T cell repertoires in COVID-19. Whole-study context: The samples span acute and convalescent COVID-19 from the United States, Italy and Spain. T cells, B-cell-depleted T cells, or PBMCs supplied cDNA or gDNA.

Study processing details: Estimated nucleated cell counts came from reference gene primer amplification. Profiling relied on immunoSEQ multiplex PCR, and the TCRdb table lists in-frame clones only, not all of them. That table furnishes V, J and clone size, whereas the DNA furnished D and trimming. The table has 35,000 to 45,000 clones, around 91% seen once. Between the trimmed V and J ends, which lost 6 bases and 2 bases, there was a span of 12 bases. Germline V gene sequence: CDR1 ENHRY, CDR2 SYGVKD. The CDR3 has 14 residues. The J gene is TRBJ2-3, the V gene TRBV10-3; possibly TRBD2 for D (6 bases). The source is a man in his fifties or sixties with active COVID-19. Input material: peripheral blood. DNA for the CDR3: TGTGCCATCAGAAGGACGGGAGACACAGATACGCAGTATTTT. This translates into CAIRRTGDTDTQYF.